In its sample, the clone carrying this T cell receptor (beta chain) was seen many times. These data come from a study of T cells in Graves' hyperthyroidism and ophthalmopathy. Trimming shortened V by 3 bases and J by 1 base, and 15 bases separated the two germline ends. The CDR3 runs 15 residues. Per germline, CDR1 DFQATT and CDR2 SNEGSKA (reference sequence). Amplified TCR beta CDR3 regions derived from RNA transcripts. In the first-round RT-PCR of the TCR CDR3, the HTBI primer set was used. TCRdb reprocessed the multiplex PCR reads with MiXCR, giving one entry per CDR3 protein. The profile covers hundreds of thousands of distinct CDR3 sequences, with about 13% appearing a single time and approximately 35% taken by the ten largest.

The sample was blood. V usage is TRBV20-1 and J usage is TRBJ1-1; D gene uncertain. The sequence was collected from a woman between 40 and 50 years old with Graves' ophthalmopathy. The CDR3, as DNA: TGCAGTGCTAGCTCTGTGTGGGTTGAGAACACTGAAGCTTTCTTT. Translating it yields CSASSVWVENTEAFF.